This T cell receptor (beta chain) was sequenced during a study of technical replicates of blood from several donors. Assay: immunoSEQ multiplex PCR; the TCRdb copy retains only in-frame clones and omits some. In the table there are 55,000 to 80,000 clones, approximately 92% of which are singletons. Trimming pared 6 bases from V and 5 bases from J, leaving 16 bases between. This CDR3 spans 14 amino acids. CDR1 and CDR2 (germline): MNHNY, SVGAGI (reference sequence). This clonotype was sampled from a human donor in good health. This rearrangement joins TRBV6-6 to TRBJ1-1; maybe TRBD1 (5 bases). Input material: T cells isolated from PBMCs. CDR3 protein: CASRTEDPSTEAFF. The DNA of the CDR3 is TGTGCCAGCAGGACAGAGGATCCTTCGACTGAAGCTTTCTTT.